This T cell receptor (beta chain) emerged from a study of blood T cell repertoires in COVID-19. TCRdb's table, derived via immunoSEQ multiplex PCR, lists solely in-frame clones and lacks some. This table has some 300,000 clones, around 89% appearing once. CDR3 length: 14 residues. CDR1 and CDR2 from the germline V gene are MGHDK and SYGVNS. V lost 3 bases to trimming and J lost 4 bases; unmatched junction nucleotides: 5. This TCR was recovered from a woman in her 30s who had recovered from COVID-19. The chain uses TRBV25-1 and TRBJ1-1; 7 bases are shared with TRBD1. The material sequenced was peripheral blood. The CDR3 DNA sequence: TGTGCCAGCAGTGACCGAAGACAGGGCACTGAAGCTTTCTTT. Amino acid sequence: CASSDRRQGTEAFF.